The T cell receptor (beta chain) described here comes from a study of T cells and copy number aberrations in small-cell lung cancer. CDR3 length: 17 residues. Trimming removed 0 bases from V and 0 bases from J, with 14 bases in between. Germline-derived CDR1 and CDR2 are LNHDA and SQIVND (reference sequence). Only in-frame clones appear in the TCRdb table, and some are missing; sequencing was by immunoSEQ multiplex PCR. The table has 9,000 to 10,000 clones, around 79% seen once; the top ten hold roughly a third. Sequencing input: normal tissue next to the tumor. This TCR was sampled from a man aged 60-69 years with small cell lung cancer. The chain uses TRBV19 and TRBJ1-1; possibly TRBD1 for D (5 bases). The CDR3 DNA is TGTGCCAGTAGTATAGATCGGGGTTCGACAGTGAACACTGAAGCTTTCTTT. Its translation is CASSIDRGSTVNTEAFF.